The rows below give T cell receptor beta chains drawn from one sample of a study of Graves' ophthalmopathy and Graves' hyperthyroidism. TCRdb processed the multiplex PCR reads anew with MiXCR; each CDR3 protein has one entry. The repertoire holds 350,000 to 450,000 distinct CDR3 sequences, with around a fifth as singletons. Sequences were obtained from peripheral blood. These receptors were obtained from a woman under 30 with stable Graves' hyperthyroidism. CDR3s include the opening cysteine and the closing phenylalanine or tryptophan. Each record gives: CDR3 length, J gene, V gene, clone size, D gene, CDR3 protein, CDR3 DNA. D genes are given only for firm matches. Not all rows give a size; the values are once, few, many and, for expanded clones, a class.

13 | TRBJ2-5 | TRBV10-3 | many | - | CAISVRQEETQYF | TGTGCCATCAGTGTACGACAGGAAGAGACCCAGTACTTC
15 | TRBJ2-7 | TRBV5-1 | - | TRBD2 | CASSISSGHPFEQYF | TGCGCCAGCAGCATCTCTAGCGGGCACCCGTTCGAGCAGTACTTC
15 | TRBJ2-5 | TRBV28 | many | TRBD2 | CASSLATSGQETQYF | TGTGCCAGCAGTTTAGCGACTAGCGGACAAGAGACCCAGTACTTC
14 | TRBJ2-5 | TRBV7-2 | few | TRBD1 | CASSLFGQAETQYF | TGTGCCAGCAGCTTATTCGGACAGGCGGAGACCCAGTACTTC
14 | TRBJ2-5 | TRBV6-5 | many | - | CASSYGTVQETQYF | TGTGCCAGCAGTTACGGGACGGTCCAAGAGACCCAGTACTTC
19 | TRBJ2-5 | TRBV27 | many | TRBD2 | CASSVRGGGRATLQETQYF | TGTGCCAGCAGTGTCCGGGGTGGGGGGAGGGCCACCCTACAAGAGACCCAGTACTTC
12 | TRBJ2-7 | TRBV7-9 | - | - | CSSSLSGYEQYF | TGTTCCAGCAGCTTGTCAGGCTACGAGCAGTACTTC
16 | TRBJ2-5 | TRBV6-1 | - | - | CASSEGLGEGKETQYF | TGTGCCAGCAGTGAAGGTTTGGGAGAGGGCAAGGAGACCCAGTACTTC
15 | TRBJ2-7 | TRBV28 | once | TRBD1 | CASSGIGQGLNEQYF | TGTGCCAGCAGTGGAATCGGACAGGGCTTGAACGAGCAGTACTTC
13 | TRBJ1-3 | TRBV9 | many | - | CASSASGGNTIYF | TGTGCCAGCAGCGCCTCAGGCGGAAACACCATATATTTT
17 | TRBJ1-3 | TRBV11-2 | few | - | CASSPGGGANSGNTIYF | TGTGCCAGCAGCCCCGGAGGGGGAGCTAACTCTGGAAACACCATATATTTT
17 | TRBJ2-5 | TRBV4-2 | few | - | CASSHQVRGAIKETQYF | TGTGCCAGCAGCCACCAGGTCCGGGGGGCTATCAAAGAGACCCAGTACTTC
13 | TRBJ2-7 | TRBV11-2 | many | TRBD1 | CASSSGQTYEQYF | TGTGCCAGCAGCTCGGGACAGACCTACGAGCAGTACTTC
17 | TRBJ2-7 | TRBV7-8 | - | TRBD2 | CASSLGAWTSGLHEQYF | TGTGCCAGCAGCTTAGGTGCATGGACTAGCGGGCTTCACGAGCAGTACTTC
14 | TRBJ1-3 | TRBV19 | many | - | CATPPGVAGNTIYF | TGTGCCACGCCCCCCGGAGTAGCTGGAAACACCATATATTTT
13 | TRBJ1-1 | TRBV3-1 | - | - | CASSQGGAFEAFF | TGTGCCAGCAGCCAAGGGGGAGCCTTTGAAGCTTTCTTT
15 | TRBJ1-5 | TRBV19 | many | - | CASSISGTSNQPQHF | TGTGCCAGTAGTATCTCCGGGACAAGCAATCAGCCCCAGCATTTT
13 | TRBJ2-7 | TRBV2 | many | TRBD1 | CASMRTGKGEQYF | TGTGCCAGCATGAGGACAGGGAAAGGCGAGCAGTACTTC
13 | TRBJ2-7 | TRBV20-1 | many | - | CSARVPLSYEQYF | TGCAGTGCTAGAGTTCCCTTATCCTACGAGCAGTACTTC
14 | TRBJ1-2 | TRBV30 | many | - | CAWSVMAPYYGYTF | TGTGCCTGGAGTGTAATGGCTCCGTACTATGGCTACACCTTC
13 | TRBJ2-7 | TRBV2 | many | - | CASSESGSDEQYF | TGTGCCAGCAGTGAAAGTGGGAGCGACGAGCAGTACTTC
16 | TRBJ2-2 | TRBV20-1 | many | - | CSARDSGSADAGELFF | TGCAGTGCTAGAGATTCGGGTAGCGCCGACGCCGGGGAGCTGTTTTTT
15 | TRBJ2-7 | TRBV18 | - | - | CANSPLATTPYEQYF | TGTGCCAACTCACCACTTGCTACCACCCCCTACGAGCAGTACTTC
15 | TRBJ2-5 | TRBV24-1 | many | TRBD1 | CATSEQGAGQETQYF | TGTGCCACCAGTGAGCAGGGGGCGGGGCAAGAGACCCAGTACTTC
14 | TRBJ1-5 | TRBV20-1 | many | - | CSAREGASNQPQHF | TGCAGTGCTAGAGAGGGGGCGAGCAATCAGCCCCAGCATTTT
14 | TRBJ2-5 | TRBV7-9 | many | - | CASSLGQAILTQYF | TGTGCCAGCAGCTTAGGTCAGGCCATCCTGACCCAGTACTTC
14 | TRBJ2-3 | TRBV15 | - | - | CATSRVPSSDTQYF | TGTGCCACCAGCAGAGTCCCTAGCTCGGATACGCAGTATTTT
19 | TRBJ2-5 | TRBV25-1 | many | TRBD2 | CASSPRTGPAGGPQETQYF | TGTGCCAGCAGTCCCCGGACAGGGCCAGCGGGAGGGCCTCAAGAGACCCAGTACTTC
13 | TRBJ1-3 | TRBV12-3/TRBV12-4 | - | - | CASSRESGNTIYF | TGTGCCAGCAGCCGCGAATCTGGAAACACCATATATTTT
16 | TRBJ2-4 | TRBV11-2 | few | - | CASSSLSKLAKNIQYF | TGTGCCAGCAGCTCACTCAGTAAACTAGCCAAAAACATTCAGTACTTC
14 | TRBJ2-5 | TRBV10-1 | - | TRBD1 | CASSGDRSPETQYF | TGCGCCAGCAGTGGGGACAGGAGTCCCGAGACCCAGTACTTC
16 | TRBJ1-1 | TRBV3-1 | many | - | CASSQVGGGPLSNTFF | TGTGCCAGCAGCCAAGTGGGTGGGGGGCCACTATCTAATACTTTCTTT
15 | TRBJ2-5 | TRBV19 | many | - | CASSIVVAAQETQYF | TGTGCCAGTAGTATAGTTGTGGCAGCTCAAGAGACCCAGTACTTC
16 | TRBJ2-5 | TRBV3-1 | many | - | CASSLGGSGAQETQYF | TGTGCCAGCAGCTTAGGGGGTAGCGGAGCACAAGAGACCCAGTACTTC
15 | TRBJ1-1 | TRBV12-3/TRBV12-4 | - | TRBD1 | CASSFLTGANTEAFF | TGTGCCAGCAGTTTCCTAACAGGGGCCAACACTGAAGCTTTCTTT
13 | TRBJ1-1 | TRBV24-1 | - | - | CATRGFANTEAFF | TGTGCCACCAGGGGTTTCGCGAACACTGAAGCTTTCTTT
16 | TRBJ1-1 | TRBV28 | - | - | CASSGRLGSMNTEAFF | TGTGCCAGCAGTGGACGCCTGGGGAGCATGAACACTGAAGCTTTCTTT
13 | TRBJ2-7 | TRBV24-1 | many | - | CATSGDYSWEQYF | TGTGCCACCAGCGGTGATTATTCATGGGAGCAGTACTTC
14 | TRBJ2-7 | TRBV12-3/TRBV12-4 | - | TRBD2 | CASSRPGGRYEQYF | TGTGCCAGCAGCCGCCCGGGGGGGCGCTACGAGCAGTACTTC
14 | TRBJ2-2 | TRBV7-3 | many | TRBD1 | CASRWDRESGELFF | TGTGCCAGCAGATGGGACAGGGAGTCCGGGGAGCTGTTTTTT
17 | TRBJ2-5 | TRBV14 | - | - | CASSQEYGDVAIETQYF | TGTGCCAGCAGCCAAGAGTATGGGGATGTGGCTATAGAGACCCAGTACTTC
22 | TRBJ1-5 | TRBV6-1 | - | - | CASSEAGDGDPTPNYSNQPQHF | TGTGCCAGCAGTGAAGCTGGAGACGGGGACCCAACCCCCAATTATAGCAATCAGCCCCAGCATTTT
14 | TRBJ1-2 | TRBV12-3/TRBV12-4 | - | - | CASSLAEGNYGYTF | TGTGCCAGCAGTTTAGCGGAGGGGAACTATGGCTACACCTTC
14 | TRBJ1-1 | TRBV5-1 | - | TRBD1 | CASSFRQGDTEAFF | TGCGCCAGCAGCTTCCGACAGGGAGACACTGAAGCTTTCTTT
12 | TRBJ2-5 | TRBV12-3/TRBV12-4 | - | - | CASRSDLETQYF | TGTGCCAGCAGGTCAGATCTGGAGACCCAGTACTTC
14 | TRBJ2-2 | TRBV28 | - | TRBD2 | CASVAGDDTGELFF | TGTGCCAGCGTAGCGGGAGACGACACCGGGGAGCTGTTTTTT
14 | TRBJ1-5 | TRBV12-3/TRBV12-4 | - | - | CASSFDGRRQPQHF | TGTGCCAGCAGCTTTGACGGTAGGCGTCAGCCCCAGCATTTT
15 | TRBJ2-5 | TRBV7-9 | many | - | CASSLAFRLIETQYF | TGTGCCAGCAGCTTAGCTTTTCGGCTTATTGAGACCCAGTACTTC
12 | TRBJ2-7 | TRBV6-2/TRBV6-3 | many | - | CASSYSTREQYF | TGTGCCAGCAGTTACTCGACTCGGGAGCAGTACTTC
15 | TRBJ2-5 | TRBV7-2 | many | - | CASSLGKRERETQYF | TGTGCCAGCAGCTTAGGGAAACGGGAGAGGGAGACCCAGTACTTC
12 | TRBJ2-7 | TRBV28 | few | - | CATNRDVGEQYF | TGTGCCACAAACAGGGATGTAGGCGAGCAGTACTTC
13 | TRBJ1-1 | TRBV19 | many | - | CASSMRMNTEAFF | TGTGCCAGTAGTATGCGGATGAACACTGAAGCTTTCTTT
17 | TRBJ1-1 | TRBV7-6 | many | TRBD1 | CASSPHQGQGERTEAFF | TGTGCCAGCAGCCCACATCAGGGACAGGGGGAGCGCACTGAAGCTTTCTTT
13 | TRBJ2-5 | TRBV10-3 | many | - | CAIRIQGQETQYF | TGTGCCATCAGAATACAGGGCCAAGAGACCCAGTACTTC
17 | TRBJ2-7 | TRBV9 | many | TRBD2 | CASSSHVPGLAIYEQYF | TGTGCCAGCAGCTCCCACGTCCCGGGACTAGCGATCTACGAGCAGTACTTC